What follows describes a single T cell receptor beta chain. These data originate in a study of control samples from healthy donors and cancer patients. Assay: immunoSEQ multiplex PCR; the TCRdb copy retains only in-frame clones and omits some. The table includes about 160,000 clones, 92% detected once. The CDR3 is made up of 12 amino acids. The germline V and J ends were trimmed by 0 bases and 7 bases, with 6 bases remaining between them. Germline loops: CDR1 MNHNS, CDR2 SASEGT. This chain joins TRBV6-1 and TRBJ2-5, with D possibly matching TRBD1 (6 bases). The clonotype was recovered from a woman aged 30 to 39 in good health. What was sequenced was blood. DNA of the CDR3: TGTGCCAGCAGTGAAGCAGGGGGGACCCAGTACTTC. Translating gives CASSEAGGTQYF.